This T cell receptor beta chain was captured in a study of blood T cell repertoires in COVID-19. The wider study: In each case, the material was cDNA or gDNA derived from T cells, B-cell-depleted T cells, or PBMCs.

Per the authors' pipeline: Reference gene primer amplification gave nucleated cell count estimates. Here immunoSEQ multiplex PCR was the method, and the copy in TCRdb shows in-frame clones only, minus some. From that table come the V and J calls and clone size; the DNA was used to work out D and trimming. The table shows approximately 260,000 clones, with around 86% occurring only once. Unmatched junction bases numbered 9, after V lost 5 bases and J lost 4 bases. The germline V gene has CDR1 LNHDA and CDR2 SQIVND (reference sequence). This CDR3 is 15 amino acids long. The specimen was peripheral blood. This chain joins TRBV19 and TRBJ2-7, with 9 bases lining up with TRBD1. The sequence was collected from a man younger than 35 with active or convalescent COVID-19. The CDR3 is CASSAPGQGRYEQYF. CDR3 bases: TGTGCCAGTAGTGCGCCGGGACAGGGTCGTTACGAGCAGTACTTC.